This entry is about one T cell receptor beta chain. The record originates from a study of T cell changes during pregnancy in multiple sclerosis. The data were produced by immunoSEQ multiplex PCR, yet TCRdb's version contains in-frame clones alone and is incomplete. The repertoire holds approximately 90,000 clones, with 92% as singletons. The TCR sequence derives from a female donor with multiple sclerosis, enrolled in a pregnancy study. The sequencing used peripheral blood, collected after pregnancy.

CDR3: CASSKDRGNEKLFF. The CDR3 bases are TGTGCCAGCAGCAAGGACAGGGGTAATGAAAAACTGTTTTTT. The gene calls are TRBV5-4 and TRBJ1-4; TRBD1 agrees at 9 bases. The CDR3 loop spans 14 amino acids. After removal of 4 bases from V and 4 bases from J, the junction contained 2 bases not matched to a gene. Germline assignment: CDR1 SGHNT and CDR2 YYREEE (reference sequence). Drawing the rest from reference TRBV5-4 and TRBJ1-4, the complete variable domain is ETGVTQSPTHLIKTRGQQVTLRCSSQSGHNTVSWYQQALGQGPQFIFQYYREEENGRGNFPPRFSGLQFPNYSSELNVNALELDDSALYLCASSKDRGNEKLFFGSGTQLSVL.